The T cell receptor beta chain under discussion was sequenced for a study of beta chain features in type 1 diabetes. This clone was seen only a few times. V lost 0 bases, J lost 11 bases, and 3 bases stayed unmatched. CDR1 is KGHSH and CDR2 is LQKENI in the germline V gene. The CDR3 spans 12 residues. What was sequenced were expressed TCRB transcripts, since all of the isolated RNA had been reverse transcribed. Sequencing used immunoSEQ multiplex PCR; TCRdb keeps in-frame clones, though not all of them. The table shows hundreds of thousands of clones, with about a sixth occurring only once. The TCR sequence derives from a man aged 18 to 30 in good health. Specimen: naive CD4+ T cells from blood. This chain links TRBV18 with TRBJ1-1; 7 bases are a match to TRBD1. In nucleotides, the CDR3 is TGTGCCAGCTCACCACCGACAGGGAGGGCTTTCTTT. The encoded protein is CASSPPTGRAFF.